This TCR beta chain appears in the sequencing data of a study of cytomegalovirus exposure and HLA in healthy donors. In germline, CDR1 is MGHRA, CDR2 YSYEKL. V lost 3 bases to trimming and J lost 0 bases, with 18 bases between them. The CDR3 is 18 amino acids. Amplification used 60 Vbeta primers and 13 Jbeta primers. Sequenced by immunoSEQ multiplex PCR; TCRdb stores in-frame clones only, minus some. The table includes roughly 100,000 clones, 78% detected once. The specimen was PBMCs. The rearrangement uses TRBV4-1 and TRBJ2-4; no clear D gene. This receptor was taken from a man aged 25-40 years in good health and CMV-seronegative. The CDR3 is CASSHRLRRVIAKNIQYF. The CDR3 region has the DNA TGCGCCAGCAGCCATCGCTTGCGGAGAGTTATAGCCAAAAACATTCAGTACTTC.